The 12 T cell receptor beta chains given below trace back to one sample, sequenced in a study of CD8 T cells in Susac syndrome. cDNA came from roughly 0.47 to 1 ug RNA primed by random hexamers. TCRdb passed the immunoSEQ multiplex PCR reads through MiXCR, listing each CDR3 protein once. The sample includes tens of thousands of distinct CDR3 sequences, approximately 94% of them seen just once. The sample consisted of CD8+ T cells from PBMCs. Every receptor here comes from a human donor in good health.

CDR3 residues: CASSLWGNEKLFF. The CDR3 DNA reads as TGTGCCAGCAGCCTGTGGGGTAATGAAAAACTGTTTTTT. V and J are TRBV14 and TRBJ1-4; D is unclear. This CDR3 region has 13 residues. CDR1 and CDR2 from the germline V gene are SGHDN and FVKESK. Trimming removed 4 bases at V and 4 bases at J, with 7 bases between.

The chain's CDR3 is CASSPRGSGSGVSQYF. CDR3 coding DNA: TGTGCCAGCAGCCCTCGCGGAAGCGGGTCTGGGGTCTCGCAGTATTTT. This sequence joins TRBV28 and TRBJ2-3; D is possibly TRBD2 (6 bases). The CDR3 runs to 16 residues. Germline-derived CDR1 and CDR2 are MDHEN and SYDVKM. V was cut by 6 bases and J by 10 bases, with 26 bases left in between. The variable domain in full, with the rest retrieved from reference TRBV28 and TRBJ2-3, is DVKVTQSSRYLVKRTGEKVFLECVQDMDHENMFWYRQDPGLGLRLIYFSYDVKMKEKGDIPEGYSVSREKKERFSLILESASTNQTSMYLCASSPRGSGSGVSQYFGPGTRLTVL.

The chain recombines TRBV9 with TRBJ2-1; 10 bases are a match to TRBD2. Germline V gene sequence: CDR1 SGDLS, CDR2 YYNGEE. Unmatched junction bases numbered 7, after V lost 4 bases and J lost 6 bases. The CDR3 is 15 residues long. DNA for the CDR3: TGTGCCAGCAGCCCGGGACTAGCGCTCTCCAATGAGCAGTTCTTC. The encoded protein is CASSPGLALSNEQFF. The complete variable domain, with remaining parts taken from reference TRBV9 and TRBJ2-1, reads DSGVTQTPKHLITATGQRVTLRCSPRSGDLSVYWYQQSLDQGLQFLIQYYNGEERAKGNILERFSAQQFPDLHSELNLSSLELGDSALYFCASSPGLALSNEQFFGPGTRLTVL.

V and J are TRBV5-6 and TRBJ1-1, with a tentative D call TRBD1 (5 bases). Per the germline V gene, CDR1 is SGHDT and CDR2 is YYEEEE. This CDR3 is built from 14 residues. V dropped 2 bases and J dropped 2 bases, with 10 bases sitting between them. CDR3 sequence (DNA): TGTGCCAGCAGCTTTGGGACGGCTAACACTGAAGCTTTCTTT. Translating gives CASSFGTANTEAFF.

The CDR3 DNA follows: TGTGCCAGCAGCTTCGACCCCGACCCTGAAGCTTTCTTT. Its translation: CASSFDPDPEAFF. This chain links TRBV7-9 with TRBJ1-1; D is ambiguous. Trimming pared 3 bases from V and 6 bases from J, leaving 11 bases between. CDR1 SEHNR and CDR2 FQNEAQ come from the germline V gene (reference sequence). This CDR3 spans 13 amino acids.

CDR3: CATIYVGPGELFF. Here the CDR3 DNA reads TGTGCCACCATATATGTCGGGCCCGGGGAGCTGTTTTTT. V and J are TRBV7-9 and TRBJ2-2, with unresolved D. The germline V gene has CDR1 SEHNR and CDR2 FQNEAQ (reference sequence). The V and J ends lost 10 bases and 6 bases respectively, with 15 bases between them. This CDR3 region has 13 residues.

The rearrangement links TRBV20-1 to TRBJ2-2, with 7 bases matching TRBD2. The CDR3 runs 15 residues. The V gene's germline CDR1 is DFQATT and CDR2 SNEGSKA (reference sequence). V was clipped by 5 bases and J by 4 bases; unmatched bases: 10. CDR3 protein: CSAETLQRGTGELFF. DNA for the CDR3: TGCAGTGCTGAGACTCTCCAGCGGGGCACCGGGGAGCTGTTTTTT.

This chain links TRBV7-9 with TRBJ1-5; D gene unclear. Trimming took 5 bases from V and 7 from J, leaving 18 bases between them. There are 15 residues in the CDR3. The germline gives CDR1 SEHNR, CDR2 FQNEAQ (reference sequence). The CDR3 nucleotides read TGTGCCAGCAGCCCCGCCGACGGACGGCGACAGCCCCAGCATTTT. It encodes CASSPADGRRQPQHF. Full variable domain (rest looked up from reference TRBV7-9 and TRBJ1-5): DTGVSQNPRHKITKRGQNVTFRCDPISEHNRLYWYRQTLGQGPEFLTYFQNEAQLEKSRLLSDRFSAERPKGSFSTLEIQRTEQGDSAMYLCASSPADGRRQPQHFGDGTRLSIL.

The chain links TRBV20-1 to TRBJ1-2; 10 bases fit TRBD1. The germline CDR1 and CDR2 sequences are DFQATT and SNEGSKA (reference sequence). The ends lost 6 bases at V and 5 bases at J; junction bases unmatched: 9. The CDR3 sequence is 14 residues long. The CDR3 sequence: CSARGQGVWYGYTF. DNA for the CDR3: TGCAGTGCCCGAGGACAGGGGGTCTGGTATGGCTACACCTTC.

The chain is built from TRBV6-4 and TRBJ2-3; 9 bases line up with TRBD2. The V gene end was trimmed by 4 bases and the J gene end by 3 bases; junction bases not matched to a gene: 5. CDR1 is MRHNA, CDR2 SNTAGT, per germline. The CDR3 runs to 15 residues. This chain's CDR3 is CASSVLAGETDTQYF. The CDR3 DNA reads TGTGCCAGCAGTGTCTTAGCGGGAGAGACAGATACGCAGTATTTT.

Concerning this clonotype: The CDR3 ends on some other residue instead of the conserved phenylalanine or tryptophan, so this is likely a read error. V gene TRBV7-9 combines with J gene TRBJ1-6, with unresolved D. The CDR3 sequence is 12 residues long. Per the germline V gene, CDR1 is SEHNR and CDR2 is FQNEAQ (reference sequence). V shed 6 bases and J shed 4 bases, with 4 bases lying between them. CDR3 sequence: CASREYNSPLHS. Here the CDR3 DNA reads TGTGCCAGCAGGGAGTATAATTCACCCCTCCACTCT.

The chain's CDR3 is CASSHSTDSYEQYF. CDR3 coding DNA: TGCGCCAGCAGCCACTCGACAGACTCCTACGAGCAGTACTTC. The chain combines TRBV4-3 with TRBJ2-7; D may be TRBD1 (5 bases). The germline V gene encodes CDR1 LGHNA and CDR2 YSLEER. This CDR3 region has 14 residues. Between the trimmed V and J ends, which lost 3 bases and 0 bases, there was a span of 9 bases.